These 30 T cell receptor beta chains came from one sample sequenced in a study of molecular identifiers for immune sequencing clone quantification. TCRdb fed the PCR reads into MiXCR, producing one record per CDR3 protein. The repertoire has around 300,000 distinct CDR3 sequences, 24% of them found once; the top ten carry roughly 0.7%. The sequenced sample was naive CD8+ T cells from blood, with Jurkat cell RNA spiked in. The subset here: FACS-sorted CD8+CD4-CCR7+CD45RA+ naive T cells. These receptors came from a human donor in good health. Some libraries in this study had Jurkat cell RNA spiked in.

This clonotype was counted many times. The chain carries TRBV5-1 and TRBJ2-7; D not resolved. The CDR3 has 14 amino acids. Trimming took 0 bases from V and 3 from J, leaving 10 bases between them. Germline CDR1 reads SGHRS; CDR2 reads YFSETQ. DNA of the CDR3: TGCGCCAGCAGCTTGGTCCCGACAAACTACGAGCAGTACTTC. It translates to CASSLVPTNYEQYF.

This clonotype was picked up many times. In nucleotides, the CDR3 is TGTGCCAGCAGCTGGATGACTAGCGGGTCCTTCACAGATACGCAGTATTTT. Its translation is CASSWMTSGSFTDTQYF. This chain links TRBV5-6 with TRBJ2-3; TRBD2 aligns across 10 bases. This CDR3 is 17 amino acids long. Germline CDR1 reads SGHDT; CDR2 reads YYEEEE. The J segment lost 2 bases and the V segment lost 3 bases, leaving 9 bases of the junction unmatched.

The chain uses TRBV30 and TRBJ2-3; unclear D gene. CDR3 size: 15 residues. CDR1 is GTSNPN, CDR2 SVGIG, per germline (reference sequence). Trimming took 0 bases from V and 2 from J, leaving 12 bases between them. The CDR3 loop reads CAWSVLVSTTDTQYF. CDR3 DNA: TGTGCCTGGAGTGTACTTGTGAGTACCACAGATACGCAGTATTTT.

A note on this clonotype: An end of the junction does not agree with germline; a read error may underlie this. The rearrangement links TRBV9 to TRBJ2-1; the D gene is possibly TRBD2 (8 bases). Germline V lookup: CDR1 SGDLS, CDR2 YYNGEE. CDR3 size: 13 residues. As DNA, the CDR3 is TGTGCCGGCAGTCCGGGAGGGGGCAATGAGCGGTTCTTC. Its translation: CAGSPGGGNERFF.

The table lists this clonotype with a few counts. The chain has TRBV3-1 and TRBJ1-2, with 9 bases fitting TRBD1. This CDR3 has 16 residues. J gave up 8 bases and V 0 bases, and 10 bases lay outside the gene matches. Germline loops: CDR1 LGHDT, CDR2 YNNKEL (reference sequence). The chain's CDR3 is CASSQDLRTGVDGYTF. In DNA, the CDR3 is TGTGCCAGCAGCCAAGACCTTAGGACAGGGGTAGACGGCTACACCTTC. Combining the CDR3 with reference TRBV3-1 and TRBJ1-2 gives the whole variable domain DTAVSQTPKYLVTQMGNDKSIKCEQNLGHDTMYWYKQDSKKFLKIMFSYNNKELIINETVPNRFSPKSPDKAHLNLHINSLELGDSAVYFCASSQDLRTGVDGYTFGSGTRLTVV.

Note on this clonotype: A single base separates this from a much larger clone, so it may be a read error. This CDR3 fails to terminate in the conserved phenylalanine or tryptophan, so it likely reflects a read error. The chain combines TRBV29-1 with TRBJ2-5; 7 bases match TRBD2. J was trimmed by 1 base and V by 2 bases; bases with no gene match: 25. This CDR3 is 21 amino acids long. In germline, CDR1 is SQVTM, CDR2 ANQGSEA. CDR3 nucleotide sequence: TGCAGCGTTGAACTACCCCTCCTCTCAGCCCGGGAGGTTGGTGTCCAAGAGACCCAGTACTCC. As protein: CSVELPLLSAREVGVQETQYS.

The chain is built from TRBV23-1 and TRBJ2-1; tentatively, D is TRBD1 (6 bases). TRBV23-1 is filed as an ORF, its function uncertain. Trimming removed 5 bases at V and 2 bases at J, with 25 bases between. This CDR3 has 19 residues. CDR3 bases: TGCGCCAGCAGTGATCAGAGCCAGGAAGCCGGGACACCCTACAATGAGCAGTTCTTC. It is translated as CASSDQSQEAGTPYNEQFF.

The rearrangement links TRBV12-3 or TRBV12-4 to TRBJ1-1; a possible D gene is TRBD1 (5 bases). Trimming removed 6 bases from V and 5 bases from J, with 16 bases in between. This CDR3 contains 14 residues. The CDR3 nucleotides read TGTGCCAGCAGCCGGCCGGGACCACCAACTGAAGCTTTCTTT. It translates to CASSRPGPPTEAFF.

This clonotype was detected a few times. The CDR3 nucleotides are TGTGCCAGCAGTGAGGGCGGGGTACTTCCCGGGGAGCTGTTTTTT. Translating it yields CASSEGGVLPGELFF. This chain joins TRBV2 and TRBJ2-2; the D gene is possibly TRBD2 (6 bases). CDR1 and CDR2 (germline): SNHLY, FYNNEI. The CDR3 runs to 15 residues. Trimming stripped 3 bases from V and 6 bases from J, with 14 bases between.

In its sample, this clonotype was seen many times. The CDR3 reads CASSQEVFPNQPQHF. The CDR3 bases are TGCGCCAGCAGCCAGGAGGTTTTCCCCAATCAGCCCCAGCATTTT. The chain links TRBV4-1 to TRBJ1-5; D remains unclear. Germline CDR1 is MGHRA and CDR2 is YSYEKL. V gave up 3 bases and J gave up 3 bases, with 12 bases separating them. This CDR3 has 15 residues.

This clonotype came up a few times. Germline is not matched at one junction end, which may reflect a read error. This chain links TRBV10-3 with TRBJ2-3; D possibly uses TRBD1 or TRBD2 (5 bases each). This CDR3 region has 13 residues. Germline V gene data show CDR1 as ENHRY and CDR2 as SYGVKD. The CDR3 DNA is TGTGCCGTCAGTGAAGAGGGGACAGATACGCAGTATTTT. Its translation: CAVSEEGTDTQYF.

Ten or more counts support this clonotype. The rearrangement joins TRBV4-2 to TRBJ2-7, with D possibly being TRBD2 (5 bases). CDR1 and CDR2 (germline): LGHNA, YNFKEQ. The V end lost 0 bases, the J end lost 2 bases, and 8 bases lay between the germline ends. The CDR3 runs to 14 residues. The CDR3 DNA is TGTGCCAGCAGCCAAGATCGGGGTACCTACGAGCAGTACTTC. It is translated as CASSQDRGTYEQYF.

The rearrangement joins TRBV10-3 to TRBJ1-1; weak D call: TRBD1 (5 bases). V was clipped by 6 bases and J by 5 bases, with 10 bases between them. The CDR3 runs to 12 residues. Germline V gene sequence: CDR1 ENHRY, CDR2 SYGVKD. CDR3 nucleotides: TGTGCCATCAGGGGGCTAGGGACTGAAGCTTTCTTT. This encodes CAIRGLGTEAFF.

As regards this clonotype: Since a much larger clone is just one base distant, this may be a read error. V and J are TRBV28 and TRBJ2-7; TRBD2 is a possible D gene (5 bases). This CDR3 is 14 amino acids long. Germline V gene lookup returns CDR1 MDHEN and CDR2 SYDVKM. In DNA form, the CDR3 reads TGTGCCAGCGGTTTTTTTAACCGGGACTACGAGCAGTACTTC. It encodes CASGFFNRDYEQYF.

For this clonotype: At one of its ends the junction is not consistent with the germline gene, which may arise from a read error. The V and J genes are TRBV28 and TRBJ1-3; D is unresolved. This CDR3 is built from 12 residues. CDR1 is MDHEN and CDR2 is SYDVKM in the germline V gene. CDR3 in DNA: TGTGCCAGCAGGCCTCCCGGAAACACCGTATATTTT. This sequence encodes CASRPPGNTVYF.

In the case of this clonotype: Compared with germline, one end of the junction differs, possibly owing to a read error. The chain joins TRBV14 to TRBJ2-5; D tentatively reads TRBD1 or TRBD2 (5 bases each). This CDR3 comprises 18 residues. Per the germline V gene, CDR1 is SGHDN and CDR2 is FVKESK. The CDR3 region has the DNA TGTGCCAGCAGCCAAGGTTCTCTCACGGGACCAACCCAAGAGCCCCAGTACTTC. The encoded protein is CASSQGSLTGPTQEPQYF.

This clonotype showed up many times. V gene TRBV27 combines with J gene TRBJ2-3; D unresolved. The germline V gene encodes CDR1 MNHEY and CDR2 SMNVEV (reference sequence). V dropped 4 bases and J dropped 7 bases, with 9 bases sitting between them. The CDR3 sequence is 12 residues long. The CDR3 loop reads CASSSPTNTQYF. The CDR3 nucleotides are TGTGCCAGCAGTTCCCCGACAAATACGCAGTATTTT.

This clonotype was seen a handful of times. The V gene is TRBV7-2, the J gene TRBJ1-1, with D hard to call. V dropped 5 bases and J dropped 0 bases, with 13 bases sitting between them. The CDR3 runs to 15 residues. Germline CDR1 reads SGHTA; CDR2 reads FQGNSA. The CDR3 DNA is TGTGCCAGCAGCCTGAGGGAATCGATGAACACTGAAGCTTTCTTT. Protein: CASSLRESMNTEAFF.

Ten or more counts support this clonotype. CDR3 DNA sequence: TGCGCCAGCAGCTTGGGCCCACAGGGTAACTCCTACGAGCAGTACTTC. Protein sequence: CASSLGPQGNSYEQYF. The rearrangement uses TRBV5-1 and TRBJ2-7; D may be TRBD1 (6 bases). CDR1 is SGHRS, CDR2 YFSETQ, per germline. The CDR3 covers 16 residues. Trimming left V 0 bases short and J 0 bases short, with 13 bases between.

J is TRBJ2-3 and V is TRBV9; maybe TRBD2 (6 bases). In germline, CDR1 is SGDLS, CDR2 YYNGEE. The CDR3 extends over 14 amino acids. Trimming pared 2 bases from V and 1 base from J, leaving 8 bases between. The CDR3 DNA follows: TGTGCCAGCAGCGTCTGGGGGGGCACAGATACGCAGTATTTT. This sequence encodes CASSVWGGTDTQYF.

This clonotype has more than one count but fewer than ten. V usage is TRBV4-1 and J usage is TRBJ2-7; D is uncertain. V lost 1 base and J lost 6, with 4 bases in between. Germline-derived CDR1 and CDR2 are MGHRA and YSYEKL. This CDR3 has 11 amino acids. The DNA for the CDR3 is TGCGCCAGCAGCCAAGGAATCGAGCAGTACTTC. Protein product: CASSQGIEQYF.

This clonotype was picked up many times. The chain joins TRBV3-1 to TRBJ1-1; D uncertain. The CDR3 runs to 14 residues. Germline V lookup: CDR1 LGHDT, CDR2 YNNKEL (reference sequence). Trimming removed 5 bases at V and 5 bases at J, with 15 bases between. The CDR3 region is CASSSLISGTEAFF. DNA of the CDR3: TGTGCCAGCAGCTCCTTAATAAGTGGGACTGAAGCTTTCTTT.

A word on this clonotype: Lacking the conserved final phenylalanine or tryptophan, this CDR3 likely reflects a read error. V gene TRBV12-3 or TRBV12-4 combines with J gene TRBJ1-1, with D maybe TRBD1 (6 bases). There are 16 residues in the CDR3. V lost 6 bases and J lost 4, with 21 bases in between. The CDR3 region has the DNA TGTGCCAGCAGACCAGCACTGGGGGGCCGGGGCACTGAAGCTTTCCTT. This translates into CASRPALGGRGTEAFL.

The chain recombines TRBV7-9 with TRBJ2-2, with 8 bases matching TRBD1. The V and J ends lost 4 bases and 6 bases, in that order; junction bases with no gene match: 7. The germline CDR1 and CDR2 sequences are SEHNR and FQNEAQ (reference sequence). The CDR3 length is 15 residues. The CDR3 DNA reads TGTGCCAGCAGCTCCGGGACAGGACTCCCCGGGGAGCTGTTTTTT. This sequence encodes CASSSGTGLPGELFF.

This clonotype was observed at least ten times. The chain uses TRBV28 and TRBJ1-6, with D hard to call. V shed 3 bases and J shed 7 bases, with 4 bases lying between them. There are 12 residues in the CDR3. Per germline, CDR1 MDHEN and CDR2 SYDVKM. The CDR3 region is CASSFGNSPLHF. The CDR3, as DNA: TGTGCCAGCAGTTTCGGGAATTCACCCCTCCACTTT.

This clonotype was detected a few times. Just one base apart from a much larger clone, this may be a read error. The chain has TRBV27 and TRBJ1-1; the D gene is possibly TRBD1 (6 bases). V lost 2 bases to trimming and J lost 3 bases, with 7 bases between them. This CDR3 is built from 13 residues. The germline V gene has CDR1 MNHEY and CDR2 SMNVEV (reference sequence). The CDR3: CASSLDRYTEAFF. The CDR3, as DNA: TGTGCCAGCAGTTTAGACAGGTACACTGAAGCTTTCTTT.

Details on this clonotype: No conserved phenylalanine or tryptophan is present at the end of the CDR3, so a read error is the likely explanation. V usage is TRBV27 and J usage is TRBJ2-1; 8 nucleotides match TRBD2. With 1 base clipped from V and 8 bases from J, the junction kept 10 bases outside the gene matches. The length of the CDR3 is 16 residues. From germline, CDR1 is MNHEY and CDR2 SMNVEV (reference sequence). The CDR3 protein is CASSLLIAGPDDEQFV. The CDR3 nucleotides read TGTGCCAGCAGTTTATTGATAGCGGGACCCGATGATGAGCAGTTCGTC.

Concerning this clonotype: A much larger clone differs by one base, so this may be a read error. CDR3: CASSVLNTEAYF. CDR3 nucleotides: TGTGCCAGCAGCGTTTTGAACACTGAAGCTTACTTT. The genes are TRBV7-6 and TRBJ1-1, with unresolved D. Germline V gene lookup returns CDR1 SGHVS and CDR2 FNYEAQ. The CDR3 loop spans 12 amino acids.

The chain carries TRBV25-1 and TRBJ2-1; 14 bases are shared with TRBD2. This CDR3 has 19 residues. Unmatched junction bases numbered 9, after V lost 0 bases and J lost 5 bases. CDR1 is MGHDK, CDR2 SYGVNS, per germline. As DNA, the CDR3 is TGTGCCAGCAGTGAATATCACGGACCGGGACTAGCGGGAGACAATGAGCAGTTCTTC. As protein: CASSEYHGPGLAGDNEQFF.

This clonotype was detected ten times or more. V usage is TRBV6-2 or TRBV6-3 and J usage is TRBJ2-7; possibly TRBD1 for D (6 bases). Trimming cost V 9 bases and J 0 bases, with 15 bases left between them. This CDR3 contains 14 residues. Germline CDR1 MNHEY, CDR2 SVGEGT. CDR3 coding DNA: TGTGCCAGTTCATACAGGGAAAACTCCTACGAGCAGTACTTC. This codes for CASSYRENSYEQYF.